Below, 30 T cell receptor beta chains from the same sample are listed, as sequenced in a study of blood T cell repertoires in COVID-19. Produced via immunoSEQ multiplex PCR; TCRdb's table is partial and in-frame only. This sample yields hundreds of thousands of clones, of which approximately 91% are seen a single time; 8.3% belongs to the top ten. The sample consisted of PBMCs or T cells enriched from blood (not recorded which). The receptors were gathered from a woman in her sixties or seventies who had recovered from COVID-19.

J is TRBJ1-1 and V is TRBV15; TRBD1 aligns across 7 bases. The germline gives CDR1 LNHNV, CDR2 YYDKDF (reference sequence). V lost 2 bases and J lost 1; bases outside the gene matches: 10. The CDR3 extends over 17 amino acids. CDR3: CATSRPGTATSNTEAFF. CDR3 coding DNA: TGTGCCACCAGCAGACCCGGGACAGCGACTTCGAACACTGAAGCTTTCTTT.

The genes are TRBV18 and TRBJ2-7; D perhaps matches TRBD1 (6 bases). The V end was cut by 4 bases, the J end by 3 bases, with 16 bases between. The CDR3 spans 15 residues. CDR1 and CDR2 (germline): KGHSH, LQKENI. Here the CDR3 DNA reads TGTGCCAGCTCACGGTCTGGCTCACAGGGCTACGAGCAGTACTTC. Residues: CASSRSGSQGYEQYF.

The chain combines TRBV11-2 with TRBJ1-1; D unresolved. V was cut by 1 base and J by 6 bases, with 9 bases left in between. The germline V gene has CDR1 SGHAT and CDR2 FQNNGV. The length of the CDR3 is 13 residues. CDR3 DNA: TGTGCCAGCAGCTTAGTCCGACGGGCTGAAGCTTTCTTT. It is translated as CASSLVRRAEAFF. Together with reference TRBV11-2 and TRBJ1-1, the CDR3 gives the full variable domain: EAGVAQSPRYKIIEKRQSVAFWCNPISGHATLYWYQQILGQGPKLLIQFQNNGVVDDSQLPKDRFSAERLKGVDSTLKIQPAKLEDSAVYLCASSLVRRAEAFFGQGTRLTVV.

This chain joins TRBV5-1 and TRBJ1-1; TRBD1 matches at 11 bases. The CDR3 is 15 amino acids. Germline V gene sequence: CDR1 SGHRS, CDR2 YFSETQ. The ends lost 4 bases at V and 10 bases at J; junction bases unmatched: 12. The CDR3 DNA follows: TGCGCCAGCAGCCCTCCGGGACAGGGGGTTAATCGAGCTTTCTTT. It yields the protein CASSPPGQGVNRAFF.

CDR3 nucleotides: TGTGCCAGCAGCTTACAGCGGTGGACAGATACGCAGTATTTT. Its protein product is CASSLQRWTDTQYF. The chain has TRBV7-8 and TRBJ2-3, with D maybe TRBD2 (5 bases). Germline V CDR1 and CDR2: SGHVS, FQNEAQ. With 2 bases removed from V and 3 bases from J, the gap between germline ends came to 9 bases. This CDR3 is built from 14 residues. Filled out from reference TRBV7-8 and TRBJ2-3, the complete variable domain reads GAGVSQSPRYKVAKRGQDVALRCDPISGHVSLFWYQQALGQGPEFLTYFQNEAQLDKSGLPSDRFFAERPEGSVSTLKIQRTQQEDSAVYLCASSLQRWTDTQYFGPGTRLTVL.

This chain uses TRBV10-3 with TRBJ1-1, with D unclear. The V gene lost 6 bases and the J gene lost 1 base, with 12 bases spanning the gap. This CDR3 comprises 14 residues. Germline V lookup: CDR1 ENHRY, CDR2 SYGVKD. The CDR3 loop is CAIRPGRSNTEAFF. The CDR3 DNA reads TGTGCCATCAGGCCAGGCAGATCGAACACTGAAGCTTTCTTT.

Notes on this clone: Distinct nucleotide sequences in the sample also encode this CDR3. The V gene is TRBV7-6, the J gene TRBJ2-7; 9 bases line up with TRBD2. CDR1 is SGHVS and CDR2 is FNYEAQ in the germline V gene. V was pared by 1 base and J by 2 bases, with 3 bases of the junction left unmatched. The CDR3 contains 15 residues. The CDR3 is CASSLVAGGTYEQYF. The CDR3 DNA sequence: TGTGCCAGCAGCTTAGTTGCGGGGGGGACCTACGAGCAGTACTTC.

The chain employs TRBV10-2 and TRBJ2-1, with D possibly being TRBD2 (7 bases). The CDR3 is made up of 13 amino acids. Germline CDR1 and CDR2: WSHSY and SAAADI. Trimming took 6 bases from V and 8 from J, leaving 14 bases between them. DNA for the CDR3: TGCGCCAGCAGAAATAGGGGGGGGCATGAGCAGTTCTTC. This gives the protein CASRNRGGHEQFF.

The gene calls are TRBV6-2 or TRBV6-3 and TRBJ1-2, with 10 bases identical to TRBD1. The CDR3 loop spans 16 amino acids. Germline CDR1 MNHEY, CDR2 SVGEGT. The junction had 6 bases not matched to a gene; V was cut back by 3 bases and J by 2 bases. The CDR3 here is CASSYGDRGSNYGYTF. The CDR3 nucleotides read TGTGCCAGCAGTTATGGGGACAGGGGATCGAACTATGGCTACACCTTC.

The chain is built from TRBV5-1 and TRBJ1-1; D gene ambiguous. Germline CDR1 reads SGHRS; CDR2 reads YFSETQ. This CDR3 comprises 12 residues. The ends were cut back, 2 bases at V and 3 bases at J, with 5 bases in the middle. CDR3 protein: CASSFADTEAFF. DNA of the CDR3: TGCGCCAGCAGCTTCGCGGACACTGAAGCTTTCTTT.

The rearrangement uses TRBV5-1 and TRBJ2-3; 13 bases agree with TRBD2. The CDR3 has 17 amino acids. CDR1 and CDR2 (germline): SGHRS, YFSETQ. V gave up 0 bases and J gave up 0 bases; unmatched junction bases: 1. The CDR3 nucleotides read TGCGCCAGCAGCTTGGGACTAGCGGGGGGCAGCACAGATACGCAGTATTTT. It is translated as CASSLGLAGGSTDTQYF.

V gene TRBV2 combines with J gene TRBJ2-1; the D gene is possibly TRBD2 (6 bases). Germline CDR1 SNHLY, CDR2 FYNNEI. V shed 6 bases and J shed 5 bases, with 14 bases lying between them. The length of the CDR3 is 14 residues. DNA for the CDR3: TGTGCCAGCAGAGGACTAACCCTCAACAATGAGCAGTTCTTC. It is translated as CASRGLTLNNEQFF.

The genes are TRBV2 and TRBJ1-3; possible D gene TRBD1, 6 bases. Germline V gene data show CDR1 as SNHLY and CDR2 as FYNNEI. The CDR3 covers 15 residues. The V end was cut by 6 bases, the J end by 1 base, with 13 bases between. CDR3 sequence reads: CASREQGLSGNTIYF. CDR3 coding DNA: TGTGCCAGCAGAGAACAGGGTCTTTCTGGAAACACCATATATTTT. The full variable domain, its missing parts supplied by reference TRBV2 and TRBJ1-3, is EPEVTQTPSHQVTQMGQEVILRCVPISNHLYFYWYRQILGQKVEFLVSFYNNEISEKSEIFDDQFSVERPDGSNFTLKIRSTKLEDSAMYFCASREQGLSGNTIYFGEGSWLTVV.

V is TRBV21-1 and J is TRBJ2-7; the table's D call, TRBD1, was not checked against the DNA. TRBV21-1 is tagged as a pseudogene. The CDR3 sequence is 12 residues long. DNA for the CDR3: TGTGCCAACAAGACAAACTCCTACGAGCAGTACTTC. It codes for CANKTNSYEQYF.

This chain uses TRBV5-1 with TRBJ1-5; D not resolved. Germline-derived CDR1 and CDR2 are SGHRS and YFSETQ. The V and J ends lost 0 bases and 6 bases respectively, with 19 bases between them. The CDR3 runs 17 residues. The DNA for the CDR3 is TGCGCCAGCAGCTTGGTAGGTAAGTCGGGTCTGGGTCAGCCCCAGCATTTT. This codes for CASSLVGKSGLGQPQHF.

The chain is built from TRBV18 and TRBJ1-1; a weak D match, TRBD1 (6 bases). V lost 7 bases and J 2 bases, leaving 20 bases between the germline ends. From germline, CDR1 is KGHSH and CDR2 LQKENI. This CDR3 is 16 amino acids long. In DNA, the CDR3 is TGTGCCAGCTGGCGGGAGGGAACAGGGAGAAACACTGAAGCTTTCTTT. Its translation is CASWREGTGRNTEAFF.

The chain links TRBV29-1 to TRBJ1-4; 8 bases fit TRBD1. This CDR3 region has 13 residues. V trimming: 6 bases; J trimming: 4 bases; junction bases outside the gene matches: 4. The V gene's germline CDR1 is SQVTM and CDR2 ANQGSEA. CDR3 sequence reads: CSVQGASNEKLFF. The CDR3 coding sequence is TGCAGCGTCCAGGGGGCTAGTAATGAAAAACTGTTTTTT.

The rearrangement uses TRBV7-9 and TRBJ1-5; the match to TRBD1 covers 7 bases. In germline, CDR1 is SEHNR, CDR2 FQNEAQ (reference sequence). CDR3 length: 16 residues. The V and J ends lost 2 bases and 7 bases, in that order; junction bases with no gene match: 11. The CDR3 DNA is TGTGCCAGCAGCTTAACCGGGACAGTTAGAAAACAGCCCCAGCATTTT. Encoded protein: CASSLTGTVRKQPQHF.

CDR3 loop: CASSRQDHSGNTIYF. The CDR3 nucleotides read TGTGCCAGCAGCCGACAGGACCACTCTGGAAACACCATATATTTT. J is TRBJ1-3 and V is TRBV21-1; TRBD1 is taken as the D call from the table, unchecked against the DNA. TRBV21-1 is described as a pseudogene. This CDR3 is built from 15 residues.

The rearrangement joins TRBV6-5 to TRBJ1-6, with 7 bases lining up with TRBD1. V shed 7 bases and J 7 bases; nucleotides not matched to a gene: 7. The CDR3 covers 14 residues. CDR1 and CDR2 (germline): MNHEY, SVGAGI. The CDR3 spells CASTSGTENSPLHF. CDR3 in DNA: TGTGCCAGCACTTCCGGGACAGAAAATTCACCCCTCCACTTT.

The gene calls are TRBV5-1 and TRBJ2-5; D perhaps matches TRBD2 (6 bases). CDR1 is SGHRS and CDR2 is YFSETQ in the germline V gene. Trimming shortened V by 0 bases and J by 7 bases, and 7 bases separated the two germline ends. There are 12 residues in the CDR3. CDR3 coding DNA: TGCGCCAGCAGCTTGGCCGGGGGGACCCAGTACTTC. This gives the protein CASSLAGGTQYF.

The rearrangement joins TRBV5-1 to TRBJ2-2, with D maybe TRBD2 (5 bases). In germline, CDR1 is SGHRS, CDR2 YFSETQ. The length of the CDR3 is 14 residues. V lost 6 bases to trimming and J lost 8 bases, with 17 bases between them. The CDR3 DNA reads as TGCGCCAGCAAATGGACGGCGGGTACGGGGGAGCTGTTTTTT. It is translated as CASKWTAGTGELFF.

The V and J genes are TRBV27 and TRBJ1-4; D perhaps matches TRBD1 (6 bases). V was shortened by 2 bases and J by 2 bases, with 15 bases between the two germline ends. The CDR3 has 17 residues. CDR1 and CDR2 (germline): MNHEY, SMNVEV (reference sequence). DNA of the CDR3: TGTGCCAGCAGTTTAGCCCTCGACAGGCATACTAATGAAAAACTGTTTTTT. This gives the protein CASSLALDRHTNEKLFF.

This sequence joins TRBV10-1 and TRBJ1-4, with TRBD1 matching 8 bases. Germline assignment: CDR1 WNHNN and CDR2 SYGVQD (reference sequence). The CDR3 is made up of 14 amino acids. V shed 2 bases, J shed 9 bases, and the junction held 5 bases outside the gene matches. DNA for the CDR3: TGCGCCAGCAGTGAGGGACAGGGTCGGAAAAAACTGTTTTTT. Translated, it gives CASSEGQGRKKLFF.

This clone has only one observation. This chain uses TRBV5-8 with TRBJ2-2; TRBD1 matches 8 bases. The CDR3 loop spans 14 amino acids. V trimming: 4 bases; J trimming: 6 bases; junction bases outside the gene matches: 5. From germline, CDR1 is SGHTS and CDR2 YDEGEE. In DNA, the CDR3 is TGTGCCAGCAGCACAGGACAGGGCGCCGGGGAGCTGTTTTTT. Its protein is CASSTGQGAGELFF.

The genes are TRBV11-2 and TRBJ2-2, with D possibly TRBD2 on 5 matching bases. The V and J ends lost 10 bases and 1 base respectively, with 19 bases between them. The CDR3 is 16 residues long. The germline gives CDR1 SGHAT, CDR2 FQNNGV. The CDR3 here is CATVRSGGWNTGELFF. The CDR3 coding sequence is TGTGCCACCGTTAGGAGTGGCGGGTGGAACACCGGGGAGCTGTTTTTT.

The J gene is TRBJ2-2, the V gene TRBV6-5, with 8 positions matching TRBD1. CDR1 and CDR2 from the germline V gene are MNHEY and SVGAGI. This CDR3 is 16 amino acids long. The junction had 9 bases not matched to a gene; V was cut back by 4 bases and J by 5 bases. CDR3: CASSSPGQGYTGELFF. The CDR3 coding sequence is TGTGCCAGCAGTTCCCCAGGACAGGGATATACCGGGGAGCTGTTTTTT.

This chain links TRBV18 with TRBJ2-2; 10 bases line up with TRBD1. V gave up 4 bases and J gave up 8 bases; unmatched junction bases: 10. The CDR3 sequence is 16 residues long. Per germline, CDR1 KGHSH and CDR2 LQKENI. The DNA of the CDR3 is TGTGCCAGCTCACTCCGGGACAGGGGAATTCCTGGGGAGCTGTTTTTT. Its protein product is CASSLRDRGIPGELFF.

The chain joins TRBV21-1 to TRBJ1-3; TRBD1, the D gene given by the table, was not confirmed from the DNA. TRBV21-1 is deemed a pseudogene. CDR3 length: 17 residues. The CDR3 region is CASSKEGQLISGNTIYF. The CDR3 nucleotides are TGTGCCAGCAGCAAAGAAGGACAGCTGATCTCTGGAAACACCATATATTTT.

This clone was seen once. The chain carries TRBV7-2 and TRBJ1-4, with 8 bases identical to TRBD1. The V gene's germline CDR1 is SGHTA and CDR2 FQGNSA. The CDR3 covers 18 residues. V lost 1 base and J lost 7; bases outside the gene matches: 14. Here the CDR3 reads CASSLVGPGGVKSEKLFF. The CDR3 DNA reads as TGTGCCAGCAGCTTAGTTGGTCCAGGGGGCGTCAAAAGTGAAAAACTGTTTTTT.